A selection of T cell receptor beta chains follows, all from one sample in a study of blood T cell repertoires in COVID-19. Sequencing used immunoSEQ multiplex PCR; TCRdb keeps in-frame clones, though not all of them. The sample lists over 85,000 clones; 70% to 90% were seen once. The sample was peripheral blood. These receptors were obtained from a man aged 45-65 years with active or convalescent COVID-19. Both conserved end residues are part of each CDR3. D genes are given only for firm matches. The size of a clone is reported for some rows only, either as once, few or many, or as a class for expanded clones.

j_call,clone_size,v_call,d_call,cdr3_aa,cdr3_nt
TRBJ2-1,.,TRBV5-1,TRBD2,CASSLDSREGEQFF,TGCGCCAGCAGCTTGGACTCTAGGGAGGGTGAGCAGTTCTTC
TRBJ2-5,once,TRBV3-1/TRBV3-2,TRBD2,CASSQRLAPPQETQYF,TGTGCCAGCAGCCAACGACTAGCGCCCCCCCAAGAGACCCAGTACTTC
TRBJ1-4,.,TRBV5-1,.,CASSPTGITNEKLFF,TGCGCCAGCAGCCCCACGGGTATAACTAATGAAAAACTGTTTTTT
TRBJ1-6,few,TRBV10-1,TRBD1,CASTDRAENSPLHF,TGCGCCAGCACCGACAGGGCTGAGAATTCACCCCTCCACTTT
TRBJ2-1,.,TRBV28,TRBD2,CASSSAGVSYNEQFF,TGTGCCAGCAGTTCCGCGGGGGTCTCATACAATGAGCAGTTCTTC
TRBJ1-5,once,TRBV10-3,.,CATTPMEGGNQPQHF,TGTGCCACCACCCCCATGGAAGGGGGCAATCAGCCCCAGCATTTT
TRBJ1-2,.,TRBV2,.,CASSGQGGYGYTF,TGTGCCAGCAGTGGGCAGGGAGGCTATGGCTACACCTTC
TRBJ2-1,.,TRBV7-9,TRBD2,CASSNSGGSYNEQFF,TGTGCCAGCAGCAATAGCGGGGGCTCCTACAATGAGCAGTTCTTC
TRBJ2-2,.,TRBV28,.,CASSPTGITGELFF,TGTGCCAGCAGTCCCACAGGGATCACCGGGGAGCTGTTTTTT
TRBJ2-1,.,TRBV2,.,CASTPMGGNWDEQFF,TGTGCCAGCACTCCGATGGGGGGTAACTGGGATGAGCAGTTCTTC
TRBJ1-2,.,TRBV24-1,TRBD1,CATRDPTGGGGYTF,TGTGCCACCAGAGACCCGACAGGGGGTGGCGGCTACACCTTC
TRBJ1-5,.,TRBV28,.,CASSFEGNQPQHF,TGTGCCAGCAGTTTTGAGGGCAATCAGCCCCAGCATTTT
TRBJ2-2,.,TRBV19,TRBD1,CASGTGWVTGELFF,TGTGCCAGCGGGACAGGGTGGGTGACCGGGGAGCTGTTTTTT
TRBJ2-2,.,TRBV5-4,TRBD2,CASSPHTSGNTGELFF,TGTGCCAGCAGCCCCCATACTAGCGGTAACACCGGGGAGCTGTTTTTT
TRBJ2-3,.,TRBV7-8,.,CASSFRVRTDTQYF,TGTGCCAGCAGCTTCAGGGTGCGCACAGATACGCAGTATTTT